The rows below give T cell receptor beta chains drawn from one sample of a study of radiotherapy plus CTLA-4 blockade in lung cancer. The method was immunoSEQ multiplex PCR; TCRdb's version includes in-frame clones alone and lacks a portion of them. The table shows roughly 110,000 clones, with 70% to 90% occurring only once. The material was peripheral blood, obtained from a patient treated with radiotherapy plus ipilimumab. Receptors originate from a human donor with non-small cell lung cancer that progressed on radiotherapy plus ipilimumab. Some clones in this sample may be carry-over from other donors' samples. Both conserved end residues are part of each CDR3. D genes are given only for firm matches. Where a row states a size, it is once, few, many or the class of an expanded clone; other rows omit it.

V	J	D	size	DNA	CDR3
TRBV13	TRBJ1-2	NA	NA	TGTGCCAGCAGCTTTTGGCCTCCCTCCTATGGCTACACCTTC	CASSFWPPSYGYTF
TRBV7-2	TRBJ2-1	TRBD2	once	TGTGCCAGCAGACGAAGCGGGGGGAGCTCCTACAATGAGCAGTTCTTC	CASRRSGGSSYNEQFF
TRBV29-1	TRBJ2-2	NA	NA	TGCAGCGTTGACTCGCGCCTCGGCACCGGGGAGCTGTTTTTT	CSVDSRLGTGELFF
TRBV21-1	TRBJ1-2	NA	NA	TGTGCCAGCAGCGCCGAGAGTGTTGAGTGGTATAACTATGGCTACACCTTC	CASSAESVEWYNYGYTF
TRBV6-6	TRBJ2-5	NA	NA	TGTGCCAGCAGGTCGGTACCAGGGTTTCCTCAAGAGACCCAGTACTTC	CASRSVPGFPQETQYF
TRBV2	TRBJ2-2	TRBD2	NA	TGTGCCAGTTCTAGCGGGGGGCCTACCGGGGAGCTGTTTTTT	CASSSGGPTGELFF
TRBV4-1	TRBJ1-5	NA	NA	TGCGCCAGCAGCCCTCACTACTCCCCCGACCAGCCCCAGCATTTT	CASSPHYSPDQPQHF
TRBV18	TRBJ1-5	NA	NA	TGTGCCAGCTCACCCGACCCCAGGGGTAGGGGCAATCAGCCCCAGCATTTT	CASSPDPRGRGNQPQHF
TRBV5-1	TRBJ2-3	TRBD2	NA	TGCGCCAGCAGCTCCATAGCGGGGGGGCTGGATACGCAGTATTTT	CASSSIAGGLDTQYF
TRBV4-2	TRBJ2-6	NA	NA	TGTGCCAGCAGCCAAGGCGCCGGGGAAACCCCCTCTGGGGCCAACGTCCTGACTTTC	CASSQGAGETPSGANVLTF
TRBV18	TRBJ2-1	TRBD1	NA	TGTGCCAGCTCACCACTCACCAGGGGGCGCAATGAGCAGTTCTTC	CASSPLTRGRNEQFF
TRBV18	TRBJ1-5	NA	NA	TGTGCCAGCTCACCAGGCAGGATTTTCAATCAGCCCCAGCATTTT	CASSPGRIFNQPQHF
TRBV7-2	TRBJ1-2	NA	NA	TGTGCCAGCAAGAGAGCGGCAGTCTCGGGCTACACCTTC	CASKRAAVSGYTF
TRBV2	TRBJ1-2	NA	NA	TGTGCCAGCACATGGACGGTTGGCTACACCTTC	CASTWTVGYTF
TRBV28	TRBJ2-7	NA	NA	TGTGCCAGCAGTTCCCAAGGCGGGACTTACGAGCAGTACTTC	CASSSQGGTYEQYF
TRBV4-1	TRBJ2-1	NA	NA	TGCGCCAGCAGCCAGGGGCCACTTACGCGCGGAGGGGGCTCCTACAATGAGCAGTTCTTC	CASSQGPLTRGGGSYNEQFF